Given below is one TCR beta chain in context. Using RNA transcripts as the source, TCR beta CDR3 regions were amplified. TCR CDR3 underwent first-round RT-PCR with the HTBI primer set. TCRdb fed the multiplex PCR reads into MiXCR, producing one record per CDR3 protein. Of about 570,000 distinct CDR3 sequences listed, 35% to 55% are singletons. Per germline, CDR1 LNHNV and CDR2 YYDKDF (reference sequence). The ends lost 5 bases at V and 12 bases at J; junction bases unmatched: 21. The CDR3 extends over 16 amino acids. This sample is part of a study of T cells in Graves' hyperthyroidism and ophthalmopathy.

The material sequenced was peripheral blood or thyroid tissue (not recorded which). This chain connects TRBV15 to TRBJ2-7; 8 bases line up with TRBD1. The TCR was taken from an adult woman with Graves' disease, either hyperthyroidism or ophthalmopathy (not recorded which). The CDR3 nucleotides read TGTGCCACCAGCCCTCATCTGCGGGACAGGCGGCTAGAGAGGTACTTC. Amino acids: CATSPHLRDRRLERYF.